Listed here are 3 T cell receptor beta chains from one sample, sequenced in a study of blood T cell repertoires in COVID-19. Sequencing used immunoSEQ multiplex PCR; TCRdb keeps in-frame clones, though not all of them. The sample has roughly 480,000 clones; roughly nine tenths are singletons. Specimen: peripheral blood. The receptors derive from a man younger than 30 with COVID-19, enrolled during active disease.

The rearrangement links TRBV5-1 to TRBJ2-5; 12 positions match TRBD2. This CDR3 comprises 16 residues. Germline assignment: CDR1 SGHRS and CDR2 YFSETQ. V was clipped by 1 base and J by 5 bases; unmatched bases: 6. CDR3: CASSLLAGGPGETQYF. The CDR3 bases are TGCGCCAGCAGCTTGCTAGCGGGGGGGCCAGGGGAGACCCAGTACTTC.

This chain connects TRBV2 to TRBJ2-7; 12 nucleotides line up with TRBD2. The V gene end was trimmed by 8 bases and the J gene end by 0 bases; junction bases not matched to a gene: 5. Germline V CDR1 and CDR2: SNHLY, FYNNEI. The CDR3 loop spans 15 amino acids. CDR3 protein: CASGRTSGTSYEQYF. The CDR3 nucleotides are TGTGCCAGCGGACGGACTAGCGGGACCTCCTACGAGCAGTACTTC.

This chain links TRBV2 with TRBJ1-2; D is possibly TRBD1 (6 bases). The germline CDR1 and CDR2 sequences are SNHLY and FYNNEI. The V end was cut by 6 bases, the J end by 1 base, with 18 bases between. The CDR3 length is 16 residues. CDR3 residues: CASSRDIFSGNYGYTF. As DNA, the CDR3 is TGTGCCAGCAGCCGGGACATCTTCTCGGGTAACTATGGCTACACCTTC.